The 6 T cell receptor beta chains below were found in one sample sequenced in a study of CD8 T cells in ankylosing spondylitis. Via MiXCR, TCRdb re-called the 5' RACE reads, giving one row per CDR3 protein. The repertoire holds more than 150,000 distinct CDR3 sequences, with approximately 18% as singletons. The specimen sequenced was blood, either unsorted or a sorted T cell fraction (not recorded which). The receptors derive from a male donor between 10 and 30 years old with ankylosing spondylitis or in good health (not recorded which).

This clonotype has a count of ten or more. The CDR3 spells CASQQDHYNEQFF. In nucleotides, the CDR3 is TGCGCCAGCCAACAGGACCACTACAATGAGCAGTTCTTC. This rearrangement joins TRBV5-1 to TRBJ2-1; D is possibly TRBD1 (5 bases). The V end was cut by 7 bases, the J end by 3 bases, with 11 bases between. CDR1 and CDR2 (germline): SGHRS, YFSETQ. CDR3 size: 13 residues. Based on the CDR3 plus reference TRBV5-1 and TRBJ2-1, the full variable domain is KAGVTQTPRYLIKTRGQQVTLSCSPISGHRSVSWYQQTPGQGLQFLFEYFSETQRNKGNFPGRFSGRQFSNSRSEMNVSTLELGDSALYLCASQQDHYNEQFFGPGTRLTVL.

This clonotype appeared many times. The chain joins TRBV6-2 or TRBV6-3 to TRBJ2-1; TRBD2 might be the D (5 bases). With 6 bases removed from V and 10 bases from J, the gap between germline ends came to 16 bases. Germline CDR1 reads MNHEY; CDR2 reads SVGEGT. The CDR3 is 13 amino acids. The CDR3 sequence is CASSGGLFSEQFF. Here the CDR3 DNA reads TGTGCCAGCAGCGGAGGACTGTTTTCGGAGCAGTTCTTC.

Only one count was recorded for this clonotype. The CDR3 coding sequence is TGCAGCGTTGGGCCGGGGGGGGTAAGCTACGAGCAGTACTTC. It yields the protein CSVGPGGVSYEQYF. This chain uses TRBV29-1 with TRBJ2-7; 8 nucleotides agree with TRBD2. V was pared by 4 bases and J by 3 bases, with 8 bases of the junction left unmatched. This CDR3 region has 14 residues. Germline V lookup: CDR1 SQVTM, CDR2 ANQGSEA.

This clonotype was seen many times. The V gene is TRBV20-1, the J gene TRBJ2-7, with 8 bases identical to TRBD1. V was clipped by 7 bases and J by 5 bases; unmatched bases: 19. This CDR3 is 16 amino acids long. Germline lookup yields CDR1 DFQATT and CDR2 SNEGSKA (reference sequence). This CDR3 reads CSVHLPRTGFRNEQYF. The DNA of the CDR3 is TGCAGTGTCCACCTACCGAGGACAGGGTTTCGAAACGAGCAGTACTTC.

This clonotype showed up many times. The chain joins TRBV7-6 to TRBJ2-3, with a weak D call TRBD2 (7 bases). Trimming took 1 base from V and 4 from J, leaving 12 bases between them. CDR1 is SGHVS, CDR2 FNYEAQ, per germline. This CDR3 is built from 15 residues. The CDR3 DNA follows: TGTGCCAGCAGCTTAGGCGGGGGCGTCTCAGATACGCAGTATTTT. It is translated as CASSLGGGVSDTQYF.

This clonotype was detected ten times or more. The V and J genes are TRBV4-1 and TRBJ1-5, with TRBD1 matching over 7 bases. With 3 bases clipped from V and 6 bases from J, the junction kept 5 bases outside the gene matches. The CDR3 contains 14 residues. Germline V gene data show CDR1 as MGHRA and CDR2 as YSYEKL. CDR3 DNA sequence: TGCGCCAGCAGCCAGACAGGGTTGAGTCAGCCCCAGCATTTT. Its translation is CASSQTGLSQPQHF.